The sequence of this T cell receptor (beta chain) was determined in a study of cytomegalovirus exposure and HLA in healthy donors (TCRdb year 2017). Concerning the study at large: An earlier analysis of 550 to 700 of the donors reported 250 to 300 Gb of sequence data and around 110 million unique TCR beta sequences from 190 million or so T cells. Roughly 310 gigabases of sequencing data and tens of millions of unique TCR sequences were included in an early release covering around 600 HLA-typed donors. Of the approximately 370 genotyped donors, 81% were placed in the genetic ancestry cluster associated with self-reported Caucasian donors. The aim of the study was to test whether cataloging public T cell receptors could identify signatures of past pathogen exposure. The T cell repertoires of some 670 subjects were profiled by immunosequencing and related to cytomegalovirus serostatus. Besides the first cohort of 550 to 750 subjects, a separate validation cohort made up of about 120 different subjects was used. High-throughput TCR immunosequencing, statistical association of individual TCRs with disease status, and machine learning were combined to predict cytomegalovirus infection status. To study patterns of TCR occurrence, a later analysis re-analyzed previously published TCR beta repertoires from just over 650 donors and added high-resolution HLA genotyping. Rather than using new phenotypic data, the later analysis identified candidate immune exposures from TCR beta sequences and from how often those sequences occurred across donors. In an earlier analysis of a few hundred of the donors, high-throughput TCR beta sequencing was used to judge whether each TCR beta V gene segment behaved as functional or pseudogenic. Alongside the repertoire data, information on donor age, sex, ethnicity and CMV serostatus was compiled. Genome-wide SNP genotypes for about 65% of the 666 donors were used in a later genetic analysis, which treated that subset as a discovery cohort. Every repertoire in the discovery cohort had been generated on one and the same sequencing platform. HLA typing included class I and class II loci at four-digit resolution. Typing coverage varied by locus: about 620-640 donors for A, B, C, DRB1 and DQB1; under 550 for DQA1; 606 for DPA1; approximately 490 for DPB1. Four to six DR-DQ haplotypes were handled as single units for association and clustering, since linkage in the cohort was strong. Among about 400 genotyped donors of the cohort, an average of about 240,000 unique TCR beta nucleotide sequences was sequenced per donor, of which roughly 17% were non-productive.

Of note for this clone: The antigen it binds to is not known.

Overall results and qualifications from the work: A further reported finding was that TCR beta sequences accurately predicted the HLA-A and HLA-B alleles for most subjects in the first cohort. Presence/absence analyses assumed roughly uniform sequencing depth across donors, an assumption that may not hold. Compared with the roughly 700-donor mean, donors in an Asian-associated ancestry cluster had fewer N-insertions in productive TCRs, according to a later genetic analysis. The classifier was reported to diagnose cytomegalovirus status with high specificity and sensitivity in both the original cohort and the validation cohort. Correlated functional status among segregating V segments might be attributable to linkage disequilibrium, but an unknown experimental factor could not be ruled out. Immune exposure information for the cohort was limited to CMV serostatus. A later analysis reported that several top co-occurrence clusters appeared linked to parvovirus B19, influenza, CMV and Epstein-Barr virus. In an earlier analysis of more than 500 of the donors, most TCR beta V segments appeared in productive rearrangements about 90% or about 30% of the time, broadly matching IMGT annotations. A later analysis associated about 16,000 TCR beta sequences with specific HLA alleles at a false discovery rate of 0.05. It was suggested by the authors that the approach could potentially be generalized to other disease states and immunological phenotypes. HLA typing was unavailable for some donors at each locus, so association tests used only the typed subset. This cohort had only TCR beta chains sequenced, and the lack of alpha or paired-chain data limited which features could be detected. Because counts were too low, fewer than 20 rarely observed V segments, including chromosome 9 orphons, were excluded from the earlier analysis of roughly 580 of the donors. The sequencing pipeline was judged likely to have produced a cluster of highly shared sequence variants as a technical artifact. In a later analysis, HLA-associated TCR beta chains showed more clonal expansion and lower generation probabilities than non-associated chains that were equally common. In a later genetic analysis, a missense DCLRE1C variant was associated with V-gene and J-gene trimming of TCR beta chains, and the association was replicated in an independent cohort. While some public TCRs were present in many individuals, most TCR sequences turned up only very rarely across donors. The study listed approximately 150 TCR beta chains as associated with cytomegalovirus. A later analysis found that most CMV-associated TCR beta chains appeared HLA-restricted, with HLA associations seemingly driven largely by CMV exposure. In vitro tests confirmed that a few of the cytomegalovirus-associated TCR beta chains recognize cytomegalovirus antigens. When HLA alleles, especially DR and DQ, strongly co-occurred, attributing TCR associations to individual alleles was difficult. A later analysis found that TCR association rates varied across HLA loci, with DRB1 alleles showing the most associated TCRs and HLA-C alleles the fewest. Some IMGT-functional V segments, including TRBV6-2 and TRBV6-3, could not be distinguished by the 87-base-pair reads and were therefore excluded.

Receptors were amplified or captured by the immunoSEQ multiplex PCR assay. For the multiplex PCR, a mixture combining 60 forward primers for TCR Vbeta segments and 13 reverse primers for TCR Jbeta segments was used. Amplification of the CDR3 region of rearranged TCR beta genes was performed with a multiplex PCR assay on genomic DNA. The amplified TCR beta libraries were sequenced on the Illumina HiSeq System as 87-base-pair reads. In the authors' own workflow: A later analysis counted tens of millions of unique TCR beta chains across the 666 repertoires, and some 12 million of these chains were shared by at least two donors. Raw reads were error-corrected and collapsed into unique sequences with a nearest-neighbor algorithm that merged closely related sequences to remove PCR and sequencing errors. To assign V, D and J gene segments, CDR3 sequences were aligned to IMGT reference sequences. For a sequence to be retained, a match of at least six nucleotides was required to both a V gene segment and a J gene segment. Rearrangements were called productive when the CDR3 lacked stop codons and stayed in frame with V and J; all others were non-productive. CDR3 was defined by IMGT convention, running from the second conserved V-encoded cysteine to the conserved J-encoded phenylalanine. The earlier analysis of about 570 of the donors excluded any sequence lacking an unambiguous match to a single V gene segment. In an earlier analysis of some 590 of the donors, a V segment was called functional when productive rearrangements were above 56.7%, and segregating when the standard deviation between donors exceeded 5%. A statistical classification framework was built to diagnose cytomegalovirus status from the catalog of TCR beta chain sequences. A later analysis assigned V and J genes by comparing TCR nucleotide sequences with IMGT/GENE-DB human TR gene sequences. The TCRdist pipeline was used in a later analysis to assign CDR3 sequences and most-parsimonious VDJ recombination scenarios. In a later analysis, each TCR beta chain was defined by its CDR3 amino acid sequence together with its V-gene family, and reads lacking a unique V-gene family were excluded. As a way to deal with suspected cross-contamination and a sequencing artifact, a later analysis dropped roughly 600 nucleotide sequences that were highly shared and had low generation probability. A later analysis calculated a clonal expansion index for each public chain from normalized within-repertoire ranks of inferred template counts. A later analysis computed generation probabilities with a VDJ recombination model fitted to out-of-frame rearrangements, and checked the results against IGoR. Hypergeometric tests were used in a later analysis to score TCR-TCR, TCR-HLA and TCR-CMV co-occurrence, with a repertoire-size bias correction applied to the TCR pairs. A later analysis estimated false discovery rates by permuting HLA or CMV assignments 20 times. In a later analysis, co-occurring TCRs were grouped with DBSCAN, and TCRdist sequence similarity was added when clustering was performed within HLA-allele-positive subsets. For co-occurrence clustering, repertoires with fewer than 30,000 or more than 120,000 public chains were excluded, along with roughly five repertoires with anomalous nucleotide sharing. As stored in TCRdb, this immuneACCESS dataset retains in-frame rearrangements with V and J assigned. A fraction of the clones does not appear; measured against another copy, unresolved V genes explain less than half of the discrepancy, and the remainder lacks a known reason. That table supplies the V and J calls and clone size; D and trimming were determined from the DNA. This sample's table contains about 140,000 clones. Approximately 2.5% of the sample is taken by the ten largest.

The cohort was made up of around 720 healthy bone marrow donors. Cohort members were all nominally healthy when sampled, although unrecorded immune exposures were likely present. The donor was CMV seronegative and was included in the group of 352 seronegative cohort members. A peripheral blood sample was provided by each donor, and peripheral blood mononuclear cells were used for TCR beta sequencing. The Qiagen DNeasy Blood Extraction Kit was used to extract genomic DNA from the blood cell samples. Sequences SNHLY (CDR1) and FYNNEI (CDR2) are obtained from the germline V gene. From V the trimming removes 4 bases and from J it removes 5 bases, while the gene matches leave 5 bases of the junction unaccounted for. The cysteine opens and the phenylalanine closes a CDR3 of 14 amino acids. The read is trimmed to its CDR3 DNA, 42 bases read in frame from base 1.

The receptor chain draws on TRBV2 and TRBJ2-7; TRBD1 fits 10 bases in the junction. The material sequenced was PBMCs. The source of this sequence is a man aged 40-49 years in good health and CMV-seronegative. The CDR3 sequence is CASSADRGLNEQYF. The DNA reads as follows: TGTGCCAGCAGTGCCGACAGGGGGCTCAACGAGCAGTACTTC.